Listed below are T cell receptor beta chains from one sample, sequenced in a study of blood T cell repertoires in COVID-19. Profiling relied on immunoSEQ multiplex PCR, and the TCRdb table lists in-frame clones only, not all of them. The repertoire has about 190,000 clones, 70% to 85% of them found once; the top ten carry 3.2%. The sample consisted of PBMCs or T cells enriched from blood (not recorded which). The receptors were gathered from a woman aged 25-40 years who had recovered from COVID-19. The CDR3 runs from the conserved cysteine through the conserved F or W. The D gene is left open where the match is weak. Rows may omit the clone size; those that give it use once, few, many or a size class.

v_gene: TRBV10-1; j_gene: TRBJ2-7; d_gene: TRBD1; abundance: once; CDR3aa: CASSEGQGWHEQYF; CDR3nt: TGCGCCAGCAGTGAGGGACAGGGGTGGCACGAGCAGTACTTC
v_gene: TRBV7-8; j_gene: TRBJ2-3; d_gene: NA; abundance: NA; CDR3aa: CASSLDRDTQYF; CDR3nt: TGTGCCAGCAGCTTAGATCGGGATACGCAGTATTTT
v_gene: TRBV3-1/TRBV3-2; j_gene: TRBJ2-1; d_gene: TRBD2; abundance: NA; CDR3aa: CASSQTSGVAPKFF; CDR3nt: TGTGCCAGCAGCCAGACTAGCGGGGTAGCGCCGAAGTTCTTC
v_gene: TRBV18; j_gene: TRBJ2-1; d_gene: TRBD2; abundance: NA; CDR3aa: CASSPPSGRAGNEQFF; CDR3nt: TGTGCCAGCTCACCACCGAGCGGGAGGGCCGGGAATGAGCAGTTCTTC
v_gene: TRBV15; j_gene: TRBJ1-5; d_gene: TRBD1; abundance: NA; CDR3aa: CATSFGTGQPQHF; CDR3nt: TGTGCCACCAGCTTCGGGACAGGACAGCCCCAGCATTTT
v_gene: TRBV5-1; j_gene: TRBJ1-6; d_gene: NA; abundance: NA; CDR3aa: CASSLGLSLDNSPLHF; CDR3nt: TGCGCCAGCAGCTTGGGCCTCAGTCTGGATAATTCACCCCTCCACTTT
v_gene: TRBV28; j_gene: TRBJ1-1; d_gene: NA; abundance: NA; CDR3aa: CASMGGPNTEAFF; CDR3nt: TGTGCCAGCATGGGCGGGCCGAACACTGAAGCTTTCTTT
v_gene: TRBV18; j_gene: TRBJ2-5; d_gene: NA; abundance: once; CDR3aa: CASSPPGGTQYF; CDR3nt: TGTGCCAGCTCACCACCCGGGGGGACCCAGTACTTC
v_gene: TRBV9; j_gene: TRBJ2-7; d_gene: TRBD2; abundance: NA; CDR3aa: CASSVGSGLPISYEQYF; CDR3nt: TGTGCCAGCAGCGTAGGTTCGGGACTACCAATTTCCTACGAGCAGTACTTC
v_gene: TRBV5-4; j_gene: TRBJ2-4; d_gene: NA; abundance: NA; CDR3aa: CASSQTGLVAKNIQYF; CDR3nt: TGTGCCAGCAGCCAAACGGGACTCGTAGCCAAAAACATTCAGTACTTC
v_gene: TRBV28; j_gene: TRBJ2-7; d_gene: TRBD1; abundance: NA; CDR3aa: CASTGGLDYEQYF; CDR3nt: TGTGCCAGTACAGGGGGCTTGGACTACGAGCAGTACTTC
v_gene: TRBV16; j_gene: TRBJ1-5; d_gene: NA; abundance: NA; CDR3aa: CASSRQGGQPQHF; CDR3nt: TGTGCCAGCAGCCGCCAGGGAGGTCAGCCCCAGCATTTT
v_gene: TRBV4-1; j_gene: TRBJ2-7; d_gene: TRBD1; abundance: few; CDR3aa: CASSQVPTGGGYEQYF; CDR3nt: TGCGCCAGCAGCCAAGTACCGACAGGGGGCGGGTACGAGCAGTACTTC
v_gene: TRBV20-1; j_gene: TRBJ1-1; d_gene: NA; abundance: NA; CDR3aa: CSASGGGTEAFF; CDR3nt: TGCAGTGCTAGTGGTGGGGGGACTGAAGCTTTCTTT
v_gene: TRBV28; j_gene: TRBJ1-1; d_gene: NA; abundance: NA; CDR3aa: CASSDRRAGTEAFF; CDR3nt: TGTGCCAGCAGCGACCGGAGGGCGGGCACTGAAGCTTTCTTT
v_gene: TRBV19; j_gene: TRBJ1-2; d_gene: NA; abundance: NA; CDR3aa: CAINRAGYGYTF; CDR3nt: TGTGCCATAAACAGGGCAGGCTATGGCTACACCTTC
v_gene: TRBV30; j_gene: TRBJ1-1; d_gene: TRBD1; abundance: once; CDR3aa: CAWSVRLTGGIGEAFF; CDR3nt: TGTGCCTGGAGTGTAAGATTGACAGGGGGCATCGGTGAAGCTTTCTTT
v_gene: TRBV5-1; j_gene: TRBJ2-3; d_gene: TRBD2; abundance: NA; CDR3aa: CASGTSGGTDTQYF; CDR3nt: TGCGCCAGCGGTACTAGCGGGGGCACAGATACGCAGTATTTT
v_gene: TRBV24-1; j_gene: TRBJ2-3; d_gene: TRBD2; abundance: NA; CDR3aa: CATSDWTSGRWDTQYF; CDR3nt: TGTGCCACCAGTGATTGGACTAGCGGGAGATGGGATACGCAGTATTTT
v_gene: TRBV4-2; j_gene: TRBJ1-3; d_gene: NA; abundance: NA; CDR3aa: CASSQVGDSGNTIYF; CDR3nt: TGTGCCAGCAGCCAAGTAGGAGACTCTGGAAACACCATATATTTT
v_gene: TRBV19; j_gene: TRBJ1-5; d_gene: NA; abundance: NA; CDR3aa: CASSSQQGNSNQPQHF; CDR3nt: TGTGCCAGTAGTAGCCAACAGGGCAATAGCAATCAGCCCCAGCATTTT
v_gene: TRBV28; j_gene: TRBJ2-1; d_gene: TRBD2; abundance: NA; CDR3aa: CASRRASGGLNEQFF; CDR3nt: TGTGCCAGCAGGCGGGCTAGCGGGGGCCTCAATGAGCAGTTCTTC
v_gene: TRBV6-5; j_gene: TRBJ2-5; d_gene: NA; abundance: NA; CDR3aa: CASSFGPSRAQYF; CDR3nt: TGTGCCAGCAGCTTCGGGCCGTCGAGGGCCCAGTACTTC
v_gene: TRBV7-7; j_gene: TRBJ2-3; d_gene: NA; abundance: NA; CDR3aa: CASSLGGHNTDTQYF; CDR3nt: TGTGCTAGCAGCTTAGGGGGACATAACACAGATACGCAGTATTTT
v_gene: TRBV5-8; j_gene: TRBJ2-5; d_gene: NA; abundance: NA; CDR3aa: CASSLDPRGETQYF; CDR3nt: TGTGCCAGCAGCTTGGACCCCCGGGGGGAGACCCAGTACTTC
v_gene: TRBV29-1; j_gene: TRBJ2-1; d_gene: TRBD1; abundance: NA; CDR3aa: CSARGQAPYNEQFF; CDR3nt: TGCAGCGCCAGGGGACAGGCCCCCTACAATGAGCAGTTCTTC
v_gene: TRBV9; j_gene: TRBJ1-5; d_gene: TRBD1; abundance: NA; CDR3aa: CASSQGTGGGNQPQHF; CDR3nt: TGTGCCAGCAGCCAAGGGACAGGGGGCGGGAATCAGCCCCAGCATTTT
v_gene: TRBV5-4; j_gene: TRBJ2-5; d_gene: TRBD2; abundance: NA; CDR3aa: CASSSRAGVRETQYF; CDR3nt: TGTGCCAGCAGCTCGAGAGCGGGGGTTCGAGAGACCCAGTACTTC
v_gene: TRBV18; j_gene: TRBJ1-3; d_gene: TRBD1; abundance: NA; CDR3aa: CASSPPAGQGSGNTIYF; CDR3nt: TGTGCCAGCTCACCACCGGCGGGACAGGGCTCTGGAAACACCATATATTTT
v_gene: TRBV7-6; j_gene: TRBJ1-1; d_gene: TRBD1; abundance: NA; CDR3aa: CASSFSGGLLTEAFF; CDR3nt: TGTGCCAGCAGCTTCTCAGGGGGCCTTCTCACTGAAGCTTTCTTT
v_gene: TRBV7-5; j_gene: TRBJ1-5; d_gene: NA; abundance: NA; CDR3aa: CERAGPQHF; CDR3nt: TGTGAGAGGGCTGGGCCCCAGCATTTT
v_gene: TRBV24-1; j_gene: TRBJ2-5; d_gene: TRBD1; abundance: NA; CDR3aa: CATSRDRGQGETQYF; CDR3nt: TGTGCCACCAGCCGGGACAGGGGGCAGGGGGAGACCCAGTACTTC
v_gene: TRBV28; j_gene: TRBJ2-7; d_gene: TRBD1; abundance: few; CDR3aa: CASRGQGSFSYEQYF; CDR3nt: TGTGCCAGCAGGGGACAGGGGTCATTCTCCTACGAGCAGTACTTC
v_gene: TRBV5-1; j_gene: TRBJ2-3; d_gene: TRBD2; abundance: NA; CDR3aa: CASSLGGLAGGKDTQYF; CDR3nt: TGCGCCAGCAGCTTGGGGGGACTAGCGGGCGGGAAAGATACGCAGTATTTT
v_gene: TRBV11-3; j_gene: TRBJ2-1; d_gene: NA; abundance: NA; CDR3aa: CASSLGLAYNEQFF; CDR3nt: TGTGCCAGCAGCTTGGGACTGGCCTACAATGAGCAGTTCTTC
v_gene: TRBV3-1/TRBV3-2; j_gene: TRBJ2-1; d_gene: NA; abundance: NA; CDR3aa: CASSQVRFVETEQFF; CDR3nt: TGTGCCAGCAGCCAAGTGCGGTTTGTGGAGACGGAGCAGTTCTTC
v_gene: TRBV5-1; j_gene: TRBJ1-2; d_gene: TRBD1; abundance: NA; CDR3aa: CASSRRPGQGRNGYTF; CDR3nt: TGCGCCAGCAGCCGACGCCCTGGACAGGGAAGGAATGGCTACACCTTC
v_gene: TRBV29-1; j_gene: TRBJ1-1; d_gene: NA; abundance: NA; CDR3aa: CSGDTGWGTEAFF; CDR3nt: TGCAGCGGAGATACAGGGTGGGGCACTGAAGCTTTCTTT
v_gene: TRBV28; j_gene: TRBJ1-5; d_gene: NA; abundance: NA; CDR3aa: CASSLVGWRSNQPQHF; CDR3nt: TGTGCCAGCAGTTTAGTGGGATGGAGGAGCAATCAGCCCCAGCATTTT
v_gene: TRBV5-1; j_gene: TRBJ2-3; d_gene: TRBD1; abundance: NA; CDR3aa: CASSLEGAGTDTQYF; CDR3nt: TGCGCCAGCAGCTTGGAGGGGGCGGGCACAGATACGCAGTATTTT
v_gene: TRBV5-1; j_gene: TRBJ2-7; d_gene: NA; abundance: NA; CDR3aa: CASSLEAWGGIHYEQYF; CDR3nt: TGCGCCAGCAGCTTGGAGGCCTGGGGGGGCATTCACTACGAGCAGTACTTC
v_gene: TRBV6-4; j_gene: TRBJ2-6; d_gene: NA; abundance: many; CDR3aa: CASSDSHSGANVLTF; CDR3nt: TGTGCCAGCAGTGACAGCCACTCTGGGGCCAACGTCCTGACTTTC
v_gene: TRBV5-1; j_gene: TRBJ2-1; d_gene: NA; abundance: NA; CDR3aa: CASSPPSGYNEQFF; CDR3nt: TGCGCCAGCAGCCCCCCGAGCGGCTACAATGAGCAGTTCTTC
v_gene: TRBV11-1; j_gene: TRBJ2-5; d_gene: NA; abundance: NA; CDR3aa: CASSPGSVGTQYF; CDR3nt: TGTGCCAGCAGCCCCGGGAGTGTAGGGACCCAGTACTTC
v_gene: TRBV14; j_gene: TRBJ2-5; d_gene: TRBD2; abundance: NA; CDR3aa: CASSQDAGVNWETQYF; CDR3nt: TGTGCCAGCAGCCAAGATGCGGGGGTCAACTGGGAGACCCAGTACTTC